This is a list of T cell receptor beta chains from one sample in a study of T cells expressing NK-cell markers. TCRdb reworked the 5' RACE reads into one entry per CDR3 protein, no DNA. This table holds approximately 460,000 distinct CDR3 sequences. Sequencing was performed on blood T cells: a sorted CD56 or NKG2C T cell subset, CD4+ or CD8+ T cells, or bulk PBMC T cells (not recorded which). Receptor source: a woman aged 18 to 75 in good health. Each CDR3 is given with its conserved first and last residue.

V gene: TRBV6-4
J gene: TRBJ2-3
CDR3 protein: CASSELAGEADTQYF

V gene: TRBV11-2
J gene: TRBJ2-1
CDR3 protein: CASSLARGSYNEQFF

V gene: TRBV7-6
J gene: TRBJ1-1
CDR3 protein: CASSLDRQGRGEAFF

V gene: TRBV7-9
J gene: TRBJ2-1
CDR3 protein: CASSFPSGGLNEQFF

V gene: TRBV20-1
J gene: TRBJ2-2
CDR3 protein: CSAPVTGVNTGELFF

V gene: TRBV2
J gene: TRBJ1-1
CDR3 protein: CASSTAENEAFF

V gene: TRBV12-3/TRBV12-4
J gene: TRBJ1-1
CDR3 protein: CASRFPGVTEAFF

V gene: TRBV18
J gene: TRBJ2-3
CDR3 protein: CASSPQTESDTQYF

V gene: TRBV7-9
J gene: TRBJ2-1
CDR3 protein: CASSLREAHNEQFF

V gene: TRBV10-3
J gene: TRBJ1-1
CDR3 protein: CATLLSSQRNTEAFF

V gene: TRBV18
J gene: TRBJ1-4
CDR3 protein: CASSAGMAGELFF

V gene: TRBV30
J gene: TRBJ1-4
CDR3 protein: CAWSVRGDYNEKLFF

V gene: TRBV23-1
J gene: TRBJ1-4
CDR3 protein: CASSQDTGATGREKLFF

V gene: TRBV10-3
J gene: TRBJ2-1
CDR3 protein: CAISDAGTRVNEQFF

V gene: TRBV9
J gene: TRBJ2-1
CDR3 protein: CASSALTSGGNEQFF

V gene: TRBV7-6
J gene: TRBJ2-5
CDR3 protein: CASSLAGTVKETQYF

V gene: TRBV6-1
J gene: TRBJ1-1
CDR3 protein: CASRPDPLNTEAFF

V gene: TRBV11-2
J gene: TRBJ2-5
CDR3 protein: CASSLAGAVETQYF

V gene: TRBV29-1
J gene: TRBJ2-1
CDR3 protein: CSVGLADPGEQFF

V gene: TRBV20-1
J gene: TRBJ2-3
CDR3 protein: CSAPQVSTDTQYF

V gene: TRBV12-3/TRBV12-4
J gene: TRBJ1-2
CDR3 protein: CASSQGGVGYTF

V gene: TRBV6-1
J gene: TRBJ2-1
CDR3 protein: CASSNWDFYNEQFF

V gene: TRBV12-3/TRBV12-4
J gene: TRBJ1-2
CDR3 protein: CASSFGPLGVPAYGYTF

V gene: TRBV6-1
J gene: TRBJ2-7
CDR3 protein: CASSRTGLEYEQYF

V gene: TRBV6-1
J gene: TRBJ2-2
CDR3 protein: CASSRDTSTGELFF

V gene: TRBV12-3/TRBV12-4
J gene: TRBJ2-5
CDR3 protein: CASSSPGAGQETQYF

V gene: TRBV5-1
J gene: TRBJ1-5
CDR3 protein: CASSWEGNQPQHF

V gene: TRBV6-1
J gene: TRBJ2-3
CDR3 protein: CASRLMRGRADTQYF

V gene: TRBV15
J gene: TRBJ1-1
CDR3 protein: CATSTETGIAEAFF

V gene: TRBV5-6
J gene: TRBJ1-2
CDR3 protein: CASSPGQGNYGYTF

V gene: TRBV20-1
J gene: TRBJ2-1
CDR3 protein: CSARVTSNEQFF

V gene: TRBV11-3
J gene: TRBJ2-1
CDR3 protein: CASSLIYNEQFF

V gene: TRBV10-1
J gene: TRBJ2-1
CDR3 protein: CASSESSGGDNEQFF

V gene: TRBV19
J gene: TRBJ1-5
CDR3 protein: CASIPDTYSNQPQHF

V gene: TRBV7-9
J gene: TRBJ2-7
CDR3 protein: CASRRAGDPEGEQYF

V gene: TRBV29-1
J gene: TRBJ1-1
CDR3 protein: CSVDPSTEAFF

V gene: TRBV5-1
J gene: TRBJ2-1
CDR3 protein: CASSLSTAGEYNEQFF

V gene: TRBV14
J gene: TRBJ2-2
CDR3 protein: CASNLGQGRTGELFF

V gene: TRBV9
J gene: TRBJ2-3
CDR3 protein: CASSFSGTGTDTQYF

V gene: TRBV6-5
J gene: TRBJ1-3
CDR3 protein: CASSYSHGSGNTIYF

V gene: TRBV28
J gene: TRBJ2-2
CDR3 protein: CASSSDRGLLGELFF

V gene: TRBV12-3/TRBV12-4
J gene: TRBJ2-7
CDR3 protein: CASGQGNYEQYF

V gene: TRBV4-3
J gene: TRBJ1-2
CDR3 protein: CASSQGIGSNYGYTF